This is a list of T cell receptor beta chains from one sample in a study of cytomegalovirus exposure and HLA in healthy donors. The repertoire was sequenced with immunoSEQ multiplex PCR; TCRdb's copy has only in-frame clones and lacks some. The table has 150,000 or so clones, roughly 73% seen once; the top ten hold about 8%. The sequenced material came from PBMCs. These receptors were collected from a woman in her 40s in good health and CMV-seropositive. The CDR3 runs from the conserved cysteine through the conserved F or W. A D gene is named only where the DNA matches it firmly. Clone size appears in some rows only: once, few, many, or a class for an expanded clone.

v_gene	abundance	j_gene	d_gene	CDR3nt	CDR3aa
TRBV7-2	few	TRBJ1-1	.	TGTGCCAGCAGCCCGTTTCGCGTCTCTGAAGCTTTCTTT	CASSPFRVSEAFF
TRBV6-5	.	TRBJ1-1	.	TGTGCCAGCAGTGACTCCTCACCAGGGGTTGAAGCTTTCTTT	CASSDSSPGVEAFF
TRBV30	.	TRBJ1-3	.	TGTGCCTGTGTACCCCCCGCCTGGGGAGACACCATATATTTT	CACVPPAWGDTIYF
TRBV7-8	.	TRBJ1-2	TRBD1	TGTGCCAGCAGCGAACGGGACAGGGGGCTCGGTGGCTACACCTTC	CASSERDRGLGGYTF
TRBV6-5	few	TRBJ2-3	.	TGTGCCAGCAGTTACGACACCCGCACAGATACGCAGTATTTT	CASSYDTRTDTQYF
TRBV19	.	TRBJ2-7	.	TGTGCCAGTAGTACGGGACAATCCTACGAGCAGTACTTC	CASSTGQSYEQYF
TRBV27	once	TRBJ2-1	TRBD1	TGTGCCAGCAGTTACCGGACAGGCTCCTACAATGAGCAGTTCTTC	CASSYRTGSYNEQFF
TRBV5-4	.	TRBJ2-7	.	TGTGCCAGCAGCTTCGTCGGGGTCTACGAGCAGTACTTC	CASSFVGVYEQYF
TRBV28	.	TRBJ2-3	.	TGTGCCAGCAGTTTCCAACGGGACTTCATGGCGCAGTATTTT	CASSFQRDFMAQYF
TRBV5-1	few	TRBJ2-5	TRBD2	TGCGCCAGCAGCGGTACTAGCGGACTCGAGACCCAGTACTTC	CASSGTSGLETQYF
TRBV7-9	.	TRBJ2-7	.	TGTGCCAGCAGTACGGGTTTGGCGGCTTACGAGCAGTACTTC	CASSTGLAAYEQYF
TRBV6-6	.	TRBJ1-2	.	TGTGCCAGCAGTCTAGGACAGCACTATGGCTACACCTTC	CASSLGQHYGYTF
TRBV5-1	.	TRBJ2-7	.	TGCGCCAGCAGCTTGGGCGGAATTATCTCCTACGAGCAGTACTTC	CASSLGGIISYEQYF
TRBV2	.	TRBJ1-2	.	TGTGCCAGCAGTGGGCAGGGGCTCTATGGCTACACCTTC	CASSGQGLYGYTF
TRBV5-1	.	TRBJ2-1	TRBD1	TGCGCCAGCAGCTTTGACGGGGACAGCTCCTACAATGAGCAGTTCTTC	CASSFDGDSSYNEQFF
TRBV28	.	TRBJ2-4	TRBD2	TGTGCCAGCAGTCCGTCGACTAGCGACCCTAAAAACATTCAGTACTTC	CASSPSTSDPKNIQYF
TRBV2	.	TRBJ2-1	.	TGTGCCAGCACAGGACAGAACAATGAGCAGTTCTTC	CASTGQNNEQFF
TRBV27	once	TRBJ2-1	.	TGTGCCAGCAGGAGGACTGTCTCCTACAATGAGCAGTTCTTC	CASRRTVSYNEQFF
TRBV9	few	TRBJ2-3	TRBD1	TGTGCCAGCTCCCGCGAGGGACAGGGCCCAGATACGCAGTATTTT	CASSREGQGPDTQYF
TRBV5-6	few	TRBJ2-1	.	TGTGCCAGCAGCAGAATCAGCAATGAGCAGTTCTTC	CASSRISNEQFF
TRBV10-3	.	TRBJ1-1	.	TGTGCCATCAGTGAGCGAGGTAATGGGAACACTGAAGCTTTCTTT	CAISERGNGNTEAFF
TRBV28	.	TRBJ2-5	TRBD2	TGTGCCAGCAGTTTAGAGACTAGCGGGATAGAGACCCAGTACTTC	CASSLETSGIETQYF
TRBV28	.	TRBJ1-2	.	TGTGCCAGCAGTTTAGTACAGGCTGGGGGCTACACCTTC	CASSLVQAGGYTF
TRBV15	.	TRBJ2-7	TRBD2	TGTGCCACCAGCCCCGGGCTAGCGGGAACCTACGAGCAGTACTTC	CATSPGLAGTYEQYF
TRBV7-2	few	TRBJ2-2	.	TGTGCCAGCAGCTTATCGTCAGGGGGGAAAACCGGGGAGCTGTTTTTT	CASSLSSGGKTGELFF
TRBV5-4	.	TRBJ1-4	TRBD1	TGTGCCAGCAGCTCAGGACAGGGAAGTGAAAAACTGTTTTTT	CASSSGQGSEKLFF
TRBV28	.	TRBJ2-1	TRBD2	TGTGCCAGCAGCCTGGGGGGGAGCCTTTACAATGAGCAGTTCTTC	CASSLGGSLYNEQFF
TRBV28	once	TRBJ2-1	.	TGTGCCAGCAGCCTATTGGAGAGGGATGAGCAGTTCTTC	CASSLLERDEQFF
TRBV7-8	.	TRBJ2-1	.	TGTGCCAGCAGTTCGAACTTTCAAGCTCCAACCTACAATGAGCAGTTCTTC	CASSSNFQAPTYNEQFF
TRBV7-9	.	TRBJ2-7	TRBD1	TGTGCCAGCAGCTCCACAGGGGTTGTGGACGAGCAGTACTTC	CASSSTGVVDEQYF
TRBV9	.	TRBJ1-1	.	TGTGCCAGCAGCGTAGCTCCCACTGCGGGCACTGAAGCTTTCTTT	CASSVAPTAGTEAFF